A selection of T cell receptor beta chains follows, all from one sample in a study of beta chain features in type 1 diabetes. The protocol was immunoSEQ multiplex PCR, while the TCRdb copy is restricted to in-frame clones and leaves out a portion. The table has 310,000 or so clones, 11% seen once. Input material: naive CD4+ T cells from blood. The receptors derive from a woman in her thirties in good health. Both conserved end residues are part of each CDR3. A D gene is named only where the DNA matches it firmly. Size values are once, few and many counts, or a class for expanded clones, and some rows have none.

V,size,J,D,CDR3,DNA
TRBV28,-,TRBJ1-5,-,CASSSTGRGQPQHF,TGTGCCAGCAGTTCGACAGGTCGAGGGCAGCCCCAGCATTTT
TRBV6-5,-,TRBJ2-4,-,CASSYSILAANYIQYF,TGTGCCAGCAGTTACTCGATCCTGGCGGCAAACTACATTCAGTACTTC
TRBV28,few,TRBJ2-1,TRBD2,CASSLSGRAREQFF,TGTGCCAGCAGTTTAAGCGGGAGAGCTCGTGAGCAGTTCTTC
TRBV29-1,-,TRBJ1-1,-,CSVEDRVTEAFF,TGCAGCGTTGAAGACAGGGTAACTGAAGCTTTCTTT
TRBV7-3,few,TRBJ2-1,TRBD2,CASSLTSGSNEQFF,TGTGCCAGCAGCTTAACTAGCGGGAGTAATGAGCAGTTCTTC
TRBV7-2,-,TRBJ2-3,-,CASSSWGYTQYF,TGTGCCAGCAGCTCTTGGGGCTATACGCAGTATTTT
TRBV5-1,-,TRBJ2-5,-,CASSLEGGLETQYF,TGCGCCAGCAGCTTGGAAGGGGGTTTGGAGACCCAGTACTTC
TRBV29-1,many,TRBJ2-1,TRBD2,CSVGQGGSFF,TGCAGCGTTGGTCAGGGAGGGTCGTTCTTC
TRBV9,-,TRBJ1-2,-,CASSVGRDYGYTF,TGTGCCAGCAGCGTAGGCAGGGACTATGGCTACACCTTC
TRBV19,few,TRBJ1-5,-,CASSKQGDQPQHF,TGTGCCAGTAGTAAGCAGGGTGATCAGCCCCAGCATTTT
TRBV11-2,few,TRBJ2-1,TRBD2,CASSIRTSGRLDHEQFF,TGTGCCAGCAGCATTAGGACTAGCGGGAGGTTAGACCATGAGCAGTTCTTC
TRBV7-6,few,TRBJ2-7,TRBD2,CASSSPWAGGPREQYF,TGTGCCAGCAGCTCCCCGTGGGCGGGAGGGCCACGGGAGCAGTACTTC
TRBV7-8,-,TRBJ2-7,TRBD1,CASSFRSQGDYEQYF,TGTGCCAGCAGCTTTAGGAGTCAGGGGGACTACGAGCAGTACTTC
TRBV19,few,TRBJ2-2,-,CASSIRRTGELFF,TGTGCCAGTAGTATCCGGAGGACCGGGGAGCTGTTTTTT
TRBV21-1,-,TRBJ2-7,-,CASSKVPGGPFYEQYF,TGTGCCAGCAGCAAAGTCCCAGGGGGCCCCTTCTACGAGCAGTACTTC
TRBV28,few,TRBJ2-1,-,CASSFPAGHNEQFF,TGTGCCAGCAGTTTCCCGGCGGGACACAATGAGCAGTTCTTC
TRBV19,-,TRBJ2-5,-,CASGDRRQETQYF,TGTGCCAGTGGAGACAGGCGTCAAGAGACCCAGTACTTC
TRBV30,-,TRBJ2-1,TRBD2,CAWSGGRSYNEQFF,TGTGCCTGGAGTGGCGGGAGGTCCTACAATGAGCAGTTCTTC
TRBV18,-,TRBJ1-2,-,CASSPNREGYTF,TGTGCCAGCTCACCCAACAGGGAAGGCTACACCTTC
TRBV19,-,TRBJ2-1,TRBD2,CASSIQLAGTYNEQFF,TGTGCCAGTAGTATTCAACTAGCGGGAACCTACAATGAGCAGTTCTTC
TRBV25-1,-,TRBJ2-6,-,CASSKGDSGANVLTF,TGTGCCAGCAGTAAAGGGGACTCTGGGGCCAACGTCCTGACTTTC
TRBV9,few,TRBJ2-6,-,CASSRQVGANVLTF,TGTGCCAGCAGCCGACAGGTTGGGGCCAACGTCCTGACTTTC
TRBV5-1,few,TRBJ1-2,-,CASSPTRIPNYGYTF,TGCGCCAGCAGCCCGACACGAATCCCTAACTATGGCTACACCTTC
TRBV21-1,-,TRBJ1-5,-,CASSKCRRSGTANQPQHF,TGTGCCAGCAGCAAATGCCGCCGTTCAGGGACAGCAAATCAGCCCCAGCATTTT
TRBV25-1,-,TRBJ2-1,-,CASSDPPVNEQFF,TGTGCCAGCAGTGACCCCCCCGTCAATGAGCAGTTCTTC
TRBV28,few,TRBJ2-1,TRBD2,CASRDSGRGSYNEQFF,TGTGCCAGCAGAGATAGCGGGAGAGGTTCCTACAATGAGCAGTTCTTC
TRBV18,-,TRBJ2-7,TRBD2,CASSQGTTYEQYF,TGTGCCAGCTCACAAGGGACTACCTACGAGCAGTACTTC
TRBV7-9,few,TRBJ2-1,TRBD1,CASGHGTGSHEQFF,TGTGCCAGCGGACATGGGACAGGGTCCCATGAGCAGTTCTTC
TRBV5-1,-,TRBJ2-1,TRBD2,CASSFSGSSYNEQFF,TGCGCCAGCAGCTTTAGCGGGAGCTCCTACAATGAGCAGTTCTTC
TRBV9,few,TRBJ1-4,-,CASSVDSTNEKLFF,TGTGCCAGCAGCGTAGACTCAACTAATGAAAAACTGTTTTTT
TRBV19,few,TRBJ1-2,-,CASRQRVVYGYTF,TGTGCCAGTAGGCAACGGGTTGTCTATGGCTACACCTTC
TRBV9,-,TRBJ2-1,-,CASSVASSSYNEQFF,TGTGCCAGCAGCGTAGCGTCCTCCTCCTACAATGAGCAGTTCTTC
TRBV6-1,few,TRBJ2-1,TRBD2,CASKGGRGSYNEQFF,TGTGCCAGCAAAGGCGGGAGGGGGTCCTACAATGAGCAGTTCTTC
TRBV28,few,TRBJ2-7,-,CASSYPHRDEQYF,TGTGCCAGCAGTTACCCCCACCGGGACGAGCAGTACTTC
TRBV19,-,TRBJ1-5,-,CASSIVYTQHF,TGTGCCAGTAGTATAGTTTATACCCAGCATTTT
TRBV15,few,TRBJ1-2,-,CATRPQGGGAPHGYTF,TGTGCCACCAGACCTCAGGGAGGGGGGGCTCCCCATGGCTACACCTTC
TRBV9,-,TRBJ2-7,-,CASSVRQVAYEQYF,TGTGCCAGTAGCGTACGACAGGTAGCCTACGAGCAGTACTTC
TRBV6-6,-,TRBJ2-7,-,CASSYGGRTGFYEQYF,TGTGCCAGCAGTTACGGGGGGAGGACAGGATTCTACGAGCAGTACTTC
TRBV9,-,TRBJ2-7,TRBD2,CASSVAGTSGFYEQYF,TGTGCCAGCAGCGTAGCTGGGACTAGCGGGTTTTACGAGCAGTACTTC
TRBV5-6,few,TRBJ2-7,-,CASSLLGPSSYEQYF,TGTGCCAGCAGCTTGCTGGGGCCAAGCTCCTACGAGCAGTACTTC
TRBV29-1,-,TRBJ2-1,-,CSVENYLLDEQFF,TGCAGCGTTGAAAACTACCTGTTGGATGAGCAGTTCTTC
TRBV30,-,TRBJ2-7,TRBD1,CGLGQGAEQYF,TGTGGATTGGGACAGGGGGCCGAGCAGTACTTC
TRBV13,-,TRBJ2-3,-,CANSELSATDTQYF,TGTGCTAATTCGGAACTATCTGCCACAGATACGCAGTATTTT
TRBV5-4,few,TRBJ1-1,-,CASSVRGNTEAFF,TGTGCCAGCAGCGTCCGGGGGAACACTGAAGCTTTCTTT
TRBV11-2,few,TRBJ2-7,TRBD1,CASSFGGQGALQYF,TGTGCCAGCAGCTTCGGGGGACAGGGGGCACTGCAGTACTTC
TRBV6-5,few,TRBJ2-1,TRBD2,CASSYRSTSGSGEQFF,TGTGCCAGCAGTTACCGGTCGACTAGCGGGAGCGGTGAGCAGTTCTTC
TRBV11-3,-,TRBJ2-3,TRBD1,CASSFDRGWDTQYF,TGTGCCAGCAGCTTTGACAGGGGATGGGATACGCAGTATTTT
TRBV6-5,-,TRBJ2-1,-,CASSYEAGTYNEQFF,TGTGCCAGCAGTTACGAAGCGGGTACCTACAATGAGCAGTTCTTC
TRBV28,few,TRBJ2-5,-,CASIQPGSVETQYF,TGTGCCAGCATCCAGCCAGGGTCTGTAGAGACCCAGTACTTC
TRBV18,-,TRBJ1-4,-,CASSRNYMEGTNEKLFF,TGTGCCAGCTCACGGAACTACATGGAGGGGACGAATGAAAAACTGTTTTTT
TRBV7-3,-,TRBJ2-1,TRBD1,CASSQQGQGPGNEQFF,TGTGCCAGCAGCCAACAGGGACAGGGCCCAGGGAATGAGCAGTTCTTC
TRBV2,-,TRBJ2-6,TRBD1,CASTTAGTVIPSGANVLTF,TGTGCCAGCACGACTGCCGGGACAGTGATACCCTCTGGGGCCAACGTCCTGACTTTC
TRBV5-4,few,TRBJ2-3,TRBD2,CASSRTSGMRDTQYF,TGTGCCAGCAGCCGGACTAGCGGGATGAGGGATACGCAGTATTTT
TRBV11-1,few,TRBJ2-6,TRBD2,CASSLRGTGANVLTF,TGTGCCAGCAGCCTGCGGGGGACTGGGGCCAACGTCCTGACTTTC
TRBV2,-,TRBJ1-4,-,CASRRELANEKLFF,TGTGCCAGCAGGAGGGAATTGGCTAATGAAAAACTGTTTTTT
TRBV5-1,few,TRBJ2-5,TRBD1,CASSLGDRVGETQYF,TGCGCCAGCAGCTTGGGGGACAGGGTAGGGGAGACCCAGTACTTC
TRBV11-2,-,TRBJ2-7,-,CASSSPVPYEQYF,TGTGCCAGCAGCTCCCCTGTCCCCTACGAGCAGTACTTC
TRBV18,few,TRBJ2-3,TRBD2,CASSPPTGRGPQDTQYF,TGTGCCAGCTCACCACCAACTGGGAGGGGACCACAAGATACGCAGTATTTT